These 25 T cell receptor beta chains originate from one sample sequenced in a study of blood T cell repertoires in COVID-19. Generated by immunoSEQ multiplex PCR, the TCRdb table keeps only in-frame clones and is missing some. This sample has 390,000 or so clones, with 90% found just once. The sequencing sample was made of peripheral blood. These receptors were obtained from a man aged 18 to 35 with active or convalescent COVID-19.

The sample holds one count of this clone. The chain has TRBV19 and TRBJ2-7, with TRBD2 matching 15 bases. CDR1 LNHDA and CDR2 SQIVND come from the germline V gene (reference sequence). The ends lost 4 bases at V and 4 bases at J; junction bases unmatched: 5. This CDR3 comprises 16 residues. In nucleotides, the CDR3 is TGTGCCAGTAGTAGCCCGGGACTAGCGGGAGGTTACGAGCAGTACTTC. This codes for CASSSPGLAGGYEQYF.

The chain carries TRBV5-3 and TRBJ1-1, with D unclear. TRBV5-3 is an ORF for which the function is uncertain. CDR3 length equals 14 residues. The V gene lost 8 bases and the J gene lost 3 bases, with 17 bases spanning the gap. Here the CDR3 DNA reads TGTGCCAGCGCCAGTTGTGTCGTCCACACTGAAGCTTTCTTT. This codes for CASASCVVHTEAFF.

The gene calls are TRBV7-9 and TRBJ2-7; TRBD1 aligns across 12 bases. V shed 8 bases and J 2 bases; nucleotides not matched to a gene: 4. Germline-derived CDR1 and CDR2 are SEHNR and FQNEAQ (reference sequence). This CDR3 has 14 amino acids. DNA of the CDR3: TGTGCCAGCGACGGGACAGGGGGCACCTACGAGCAGTACTTC. Translation: CASDGTGGTYEQYF.

For this clone: The same CDR3 can be traced to other DNA sequences in this sample. CDR3 DNA: TGTGCCAGTAGTATACAGGGGGCAGATACGCAGTATTTT. Translating it yields CASSIQGADTQYF. The chain combines TRBV19 with TRBJ2-3; TRBD1 matches at 7 bases. Germline values: CDR1 LNHDA, CDR2 SQIVND (reference sequence). This CDR3 region has 13 residues. The junction had 0 bases not matched to a gene; V was cut back by 2 bases and J by 4 bases.

With regard to this clone: The sample contains more than one DNA sequence encoding this CDR3. The chain uses TRBV18 and TRBJ1-1; no clear D. The CDR3 consists of 13 residues. The germline V gene encodes CDR1 KGHSH and CDR2 LQKENI. V shed 2 bases and J shed 0 bases, with 4 bases lying between them. In DNA form, the CDR3 reads TGTGCCAGCTCACCAGGGCTGAACACTGAAGCTTTCTTT. It translates to CASSPGLNTEAFF.

This chain links TRBV6-4 with TRBJ2-3, with D unresolved. Germline V gene sequence: CDR1 MRHNA, CDR2 SNTAGT. The V end was cut by 2 bases, the J end by 5 bases, with 8 bases between. This CDR3 is 13 amino acids long. For the CDR3, the DNA is TGTGCCAGCAGTGACGAAACGGGAGATACGCAGTATTTT. Its translation: CASSDETGDTQYF.

The chain joins TRBV6-1 to TRBJ1-1; maybe TRBD1 (6 bases). The CDR3 loop spans 12 amino acids. Germline CDR1 reads MNHNS; CDR2 reads SASEGT. V lost 2 bases and J 11 bases, leaving 12 bases between the germline ends. The CDR3 DNA reads as TGTGCCAGCAGTGAATATGGGACAAGGGCTTTCTTT. Translation: CASSEYGTRAFF.

The chain recombines TRBV7-2 with TRBJ2-7; 11 bases fit TRBD2. This CDR3 is 16 amino acids long. Germline V gene lookup returns CDR1 SGHTA and CDR2 FQGNSA. After removal of 1 base from V and 6 bases from J, the junction contained 8 bases not matched to a gene. This CDR3 is CASSLGGNSGRAEQYF. The DNA for the CDR3 is TGTGCCAGCAGCTTAGGCGGAAATAGCGGGAGGGCCGAGCAGTACTTC.

The chain is built from TRBV29-1 and TRBJ2-7, with 8 bases matching TRBD2. Trimming took 0 bases from V and 2 from J; bases not matched to a gene: 6. The germline V gene encodes CDR1 SQVTM and CDR2 ANQGSEA. The CDR3 sequence is 15 residues long. DNA of the CDR3: TGCAGCGTTGAAGATACCGGGGGGGGCACCTACGAGCAGTACTTC. It codes for CSVEDTGGGTYEQYF.

V usage is TRBV6-2 or TRBV6-3 and J usage is TRBJ2-2, with TRBD1 matching over 7 bases. The V segment lost 2 bases and the J segment 1 base; nucleotides outside the gene matches: 13. CDR3 length: 19 amino acids. Germline-derived CDR1 and CDR2 are MNHEY and SVGEGT. For the CDR3, the DNA is TGTGCCAGCAGTTACCCCCTACCAGATCGGACAGGGAACACCGGGGAGCTGTTTTTT. This gives the protein CASSYPLPDRTGNTGELFF.

The gene calls are TRBV7-3 and TRBJ2-1; 10 nucleotides agree with TRBD2. With 3 bases clipped from V and 3 bases from J, the junction kept 8 bases outside the gene matches. The CDR3 consists of 17 residues. Germline V lookup: CDR1 SGHTA, CDR2 FQGTGA. CDR3 in DNA: TGTGCCAGCAGCTTCCATTCCAGCGGGAGGGTCTACAATGAGCAGTTCTTC. This encodes CASSFHSSGRVYNEQFF.

This rearrangement joins TRBV7-6 to TRBJ2-7, with 8 bases identical to TRBD1. There are 15 residues in the CDR3. Trimming took 5 bases from V and 1 from J; bases not matched to a gene: 7. Germline V gene data show CDR1 as SGHVS and CDR2 as FNYEAQ. The CDR3 region has the DNA TGTGCCAGCAGCCCCGGACAGGGTACTTCCTACGAGCAGTACTTC. As protein: CASSPGQGTSYEQYF.

The chain joins TRBV27 to TRBJ2-2; 7 bases map to TRBD1. With 7 bases clipped from V and 4 bases from J, the junction kept 6 bases outside the gene matches. Germline V gives CDR1 MNHEY, CDR2 SMNVEV (reference sequence). The CDR3 loop spans 14 amino acids. The CDR3 coding sequence is TGTGCCAGCACTCGGGACAGAGTCACCGGGGAGCTGTTTTTT. It specifies CASTRDRVTGELFF.

The chain couples TRBV4-1 to TRBJ2-2, with 7 bases fitting TRBD2. This CDR3 has 15 amino acids. Germline assignment: CDR1 MGHRA and CDR2 YSYEKL. V lost 6 bases and J lost 5; bases outside the gene matches: 9. This chain's CDR3 is CASRPGTGGTGELFF. The CDR3 nucleotides are TGCGCCAGCAGACCCGGGACCGGGGGGACCGGGGAGCTGTTTTTT.

The chain uses TRBV5-1 and TRBJ2-3; 9 nucleotides line up with TRBD2. CDR1 and CDR2 from the germline V gene are SGHRS and YFSETQ. V trimming: 0 bases; J trimming: 1 base; junction bases outside the gene matches: 0. There are 15 residues in the CDR3. This CDR3 is CASSLGGGGTDTQYF. CDR3 coding DNA: TGCGCCAGCAGCTTGGGCGGGGGGGGCACAGATACGCAGTATTTT. The whole variable domain, filled in from reference TRBV5-1 and TRBJ2-3, reads KAGVTQTPRYLIKTRGQQVTLSCSPISGHRSVSWYQQTPGQGLQFLFEYFSETQRNKGNFPGRFSGRQFSNSRSEMNVSTLELGDSALYLCASSLGGGGTDTQYFGPGTRLTVL.

The chain is built from TRBV12-2 and TRBJ2-7; the table names TRBD2, a call not compared with the DNA. TRBV12-2 is flagged as a pseudogene. This CDR3 region has 15 residues. The CDR3 region has the DNA TGTGCAAGTCGCTTAGTGTCCAGGGTGCGGGGCGAGCAGTACTTC. Amino acids: CASRLVSRVRGEQYF.

The chain is built from TRBV12-5 and TRBJ2-7, with D possibly matching TRBD1 (6 bases). CDR3 length: 13 residues. Trimming removed 5 bases from V and 6 bases from J, with 14 bases in between. In germline, CDR1 is LGHNT, CDR2 FRNRAP. For the CDR3, the DNA is TGTGCTAGTGGTCAAGGACAGTTCTCCGAGCAGTACTTC. It yields the protein CASGQGQFSEQYF.

The DNA for the CDR3 is TGTGCCAGCAGCCAGGTCGCAGGGGGTGCCGGGGAGCTGTTTTTT. Amino acids: CASSQVAGGAGELFF. The V and J genes are TRBV4-2 and TRBJ2-2, with 7 nucleotides matching TRBD1. With 3 bases clipped from V and 6 bases from J, the junction kept 7 bases outside the gene matches. The germline V gene encodes CDR1 LGHNA and CDR2 YNFKEQ. The CDR3 runs to 15 residues.

The chain has TRBV9 and TRBJ2-1, with D perhaps matching TRBD2 (6 bases). Trimming removed 1 base at V and 0 bases at J, with 11 bases between. This CDR3 has 16 amino acids. Germline V gives CDR1 SGDLS, CDR2 YYNGEE. The CDR3 reads CASSVSGGSSYNEQFF. CDR3 bases: TGTGCCAGCAGCGTATCCGGAGGGAGCTCCTACAATGAGCAGTTCTTC.

The V gene is TRBV6-5, the J gene TRBJ1-1; the D gene is possibly TRBD1 (6 bases). The CDR3 contains 13 residues. The V gene's germline CDR1 is MNHEY and CDR2 SVGAGI. V lost 5 bases to trimming and J lost 8 bases, with 15 bases between them. The CDR3 spells CASSHRDGQEAFF. DNA for the CDR3: TGTGCCAGCAGTCACCGGGATGGACAGGAAGCTTTCTTT.

This chain links TRBV3-1 (or the pseudogene TRBV3-2) with TRBJ2-4, with a weak D call TRBD1 (6 bases). V was trimmed by 6 bases and J by 0 bases, leaving 12 bases between them. Germline V CDR1 and CDR2: LGHDT, YNNKEL (reference sequence). This CDR3 is 15 amino acids long. The CDR3 loop is CASRGGQLAKNIQYF. CDR3 DNA: TGTGCCAGCAGGGGCGGACAGCTAGCCAAAAACATTCAGTACTTC.

The chain employs TRBV9 and TRBJ2-2, with D hard to call. CDR3 size: 14 residues. With 0 bases removed from V and 1 base from J, the gap between germline ends came to 4 bases. Germline V gene data show CDR1 as SGDLS and CDR2 as YYNGEE. CDR3 sequence (DNA): TGTGCCAGCAGCGTAGTATTGAACACCGGGGAGCTGTTTTTT. This sequence encodes CASSVVLNTGELFF.

V usage is TRBV6-5 and J usage is TRBJ1-1; 7 bases align to TRBD1. The CDR3 is made up of 15 amino acids. The V segment lost 4 bases and the J segment 14 bases; nucleotides outside the gene matches: 19. Germline CDR1 MNHEY, CDR2 SVGAGI. The CDR3 DNA sequence: TGTGCCAGCAGTTCCAACCCCCAATCCGGACAGGAATCCTTCTTT. Amino acids: CASSSNPQSGQESFF.

The chain employs TRBV24-1 and TRBJ2-5; 8 bases agree with TRBD2. Germline V lookup: CDR1 KGHDR, CDR2 SFDVKD. With 8 bases clipped from V and 2 bases from J, the junction kept 3 bases outside the gene matches. CDR3 length: 13 amino acids. The CDR3 DNA reads as TGTGCCACCATGGGCGGGAGGCAAGAGACCCAGTACTTC. It is translated as CATMGGRQETQYF.

About this clone itself: Other DNA sequences in the same sample also yield this CDR3. The J gene is TRBJ2-2, the V gene TRBV12-3 or TRBV12-4; D gene uncertain. The V end lost 2 bases, the J end lost 6 bases, and 4 bases lay between the germline ends. The CDR3 runs to 12 residues. CDR3 DNA sequence: TGTGCCAGCAGTTTATCGTCCGGGGAGCTGTTTTTT. Its protein is CASSLSSGELFF.